These 24 T cell receptor beta chains were sequenced from one sample in a study of metastatic and nonmetastatic thyroid tumors. With MiXCR, TCRdb called clones anew from the PCR reads. The sample consists of 14,000 or so clones, 29% of them appearing once. No treatment of any kind had been given to any patient before thyroid surgery. Sequences were obtained from blood. The source of these receptors is a female donor with papillary thyroid cancer or a benign thyroid nodule (not recorded which). Some clones in this sample may be carry-over from other donors' samples.

This clone counts as medium-sized. V usage is TRBV20-1 and J usage is TRBJ1-4; 7 bases fit TRBD1. Losses at the gene ends were 7 bases for V and 8 bases for J; bases not matched to a gene: 13. CDR3 size: 14 residues. Germline lookup yields CDR1 DFQATT and CDR2 SNEGSKA (reference sequence). The CDR3 loop is CSVRRPGGREKLFF. The CDR3 coding sequence is TGCAGTGTGCGGAGACCAGGGGGGCGGGAAAAACTGTTTTTT.

In its sample, this clone ranks as medium-sized. The V and J genes are TRBV9 and TRBJ2-7; 9 nucleotides match TRBD1. V lost 4 bases and J lost 2; bases outside the gene matches: 7. The germline gives CDR1 SGDLS, CDR2 YYNGEE. This CDR3 has 15 residues. The CDR3 DNA is TGTGCCAGCAGCCTTGGGACAGGGCCTACCTACGAGCAGTACTTC. The encoded protein is CASSLGTGPTYEQYF.

This clone appeared many times. V is TRBV20-1 and J is TRBJ2-2; 8 bases match TRBD1. The CDR3 is made up of 19 amino acids. Germline loops: CDR1 DFQATT, CDR2 SNEGSKA (reference sequence). V trimming: 6 bases; J trimming: 2 bases; junction bases outside the gene matches: 20. The chain's CDR3 is CSALGQGGTKRSNTGELFF. The CDR3 DNA sequence: TGCAGTGCCCTCGGACAGGGTGGCACCAAAAGATCAAACACCGGGGAGCTGTTTTTT.

This clone occurred many times. A clone one base away is much larger, so this may be a read error. At the DNA level, this CDR3 is encoded by other sequences in the same sample as well. CDR3: CSARPSGGSGETQYF. The DNA of the CDR3 is TGCAGTGCTAGACCCTCGGGGGGCTCTGGAGAGACCCAGTACTTC. The rearrangement uses TRBV20-1 and TRBJ2-5; weak D call: TRBD2 (7 bases). V was clipped by 2 bases and J by 4 bases, with 17 bases between them. This CDR3 contains 15 residues. Germline-derived CDR1 and CDR2 are DFQATT and SNEGSKA (reference sequence).

This chain uses TRBV12-3 or TRBV12-4 with TRBJ2-5, with TRBD1 matching over 9 bases. V shed 3 bases, J shed 5 bases, and the junction held 16 bases outside the gene matches. This CDR3 region has 18 residues. The CDR3 region has the DNA TGTGCCAGCAGTTTCAGCACCGGGACAGGGAGTTTCCGTGAGACCCAGTACTTC. Protein product: CASSFSTGTGSFRETQYF.

This clone occurred many times. V and J are TRBV9 and TRBJ2-5; 7 nucleotides match TRBD2. This CDR3 has 14 residues. Germline V gene sequence: CDR1 SGDLS, CDR2 YYNGEE. V lost 4 bases and J lost 3; bases outside the gene matches: 6. DNA of the CDR3: TGTGCCAGCAGCCCCCTGGCGGGAGAAGAGACCCAGTACTTC. It is translated as CASSPLAGEETQYF. Together with reference TRBV9 and TRBJ2-5, the CDR3 gives the full variable domain: DSGVTQTPKHLITATGQRVTLRCSPRSGDLSVYWYQQSLDQGLQFLIQYYNGEERAKGNILERFSAQQFPDLHSELNLSSLELGDSALYFCASSPLAGEETQYFGPGTRLLVL.

The chain joins TRBV6-1 to TRBJ1-2; a possible D gene is TRBD1 (6 bases). CDR3 length: 13 residues. Germline V gene data show CDR1 as MNHNS and CDR2 as SASEGT. Trimming shortened V by 4 bases and J by 6 bases, and 12 bases separated the two germline ends. CDR3 nucleotide sequence: TGTGCCAGCAGTGGGATATACAGGGATGGCTACACCTTC. It yields the protein CASSGIYRDGYTF.

This clone has more than one count but fewer than ten. CDR3 sequence (DNA): TGTGCCAGCTCAAAGGGACAGGCCTGGCGGACTGAAGCTTTCTTT. Its translation is CASSKGQAWRTEAFF. This chain uses TRBV6-1 with TRBJ1-1, with 8 bases identical to TRBD1. This CDR3 contains 15 residues. From germline, CDR1 is MNHNS and CDR2 SASEGT. The V gene end was trimmed by 8 bases and the J gene end by 5 bases; junction bases not matched to a gene: 13.

This clone occurred a few times. The rearrangement uses TRBV28 and TRBJ2-1, with D hard to call. From germline, CDR1 is MDHEN and CDR2 SYDVKM. The length of the CDR3 is 12 residues. The V end lost 8 bases, the J end lost 7 bases, and 12 bases lay between the germline ends. CDR3 nucleotides: TGTGCCAGCCACCCGGCCGGGAATGAGCAGTTCTTC. It is translated as CASHPAGNEQFF.

There are a few counts of this clone. The chain uses TRBV6-1 and TRBJ1-2; D possibly corresponds to TRBD1 (5 bases). CDR3 size: 14 residues. Germline V gene data show CDR1 as MNHNS and CDR2 as SASEGT. V dropped 6 bases and J dropped 2 bases, with 13 bases sitting between them. As DNA, the CDR3 is TGTGCCAGCAGAATCAGGGAACCAAACTATGGCTACACCTTC. Its protein is CASRIREPNYGYTF.

This clone was seen more than once but under ten times. The junction differs from germline at one of its ends, possibly a read error. Other DNA sequences from this sample encode an identical CDR3 as well. The rearrangement links TRBV6-1 to TRBJ2-7, with 9 bases lining up with TRBD1. CDR1 and CDR2 from the germline V gene are MNHNS and SASEGT. This CDR3 is built from 13 residues. The CDR3 is CASGLGQGSEQYF. DNA of the CDR3: TGCGCCTCGGGTTTGGGACAGGGATCCGAGCAGTACTTC.

Judged by abundance, this clone is medium-sized. The gene calls are TRBV19 and TRBJ2-1; D uncertain. CDR3 length: 16 amino acids. V lost 5 bases to trimming and J lost 8 bases, with 22 bases between them. Germline CDR1 reads LNHDA; CDR2 reads SQIVND (reference sequence). CDR3 DNA sequence: TGTGCCAGTAGTGTCCAAATCTATAGCAGCCTCCATGAGCAGTTCTTC. This codes for CASSVQIYSSLHEQFF.

This clone was seen a few times. V is TRBV2 and J is TRBJ1-3, with D uncertain. The CDR3 runs to 15 residues. Germline-derived CDR1 and CDR2 are SNHLY and FYNNEI. V gave up 4 bases and J gave up 0 bases, with 10 bases separating them. CDR3 amino acids: CASSVAGNSGNTIYF. The CDR3 nucleotides read TGTGCCAGCAGTGTCGCAGGAAACTCTGGAAACACCATATATTTT.

By share, this clone ranks as medium-sized. The rearrangement links TRBV28 to TRBJ1-6, with 8 bases matching TRBD1. CDR1 is MDHEN, CDR2 SYDVKM, per germline. Losses at the gene ends were 0 bases for V and 5 bases for J; bases not matched to a gene: 3. The CDR3 length is 16 residues. CDR3 residues: CASSLWAGGNNSPLHF. The DNA of the CDR3 is TGTGCCAGCAGTTTATGGGCAGGGGGCAATAATTCACCCCTCCACTTT.

The rearrangement uses TRBV4-3 and TRBJ2-7; D ambiguous. Germline V gives CDR1 LGHNA, CDR2 YSLEER. This CDR3 contains 13 residues. V was pared by 5 bases and J by 3 bases, with 11 bases between. The CDR3 region is CASSVSPGYEQYF. The CDR3 region has the DNA TGCGCCAGCAGCGTTAGCCCCGGCTACGAGCAGTACTTC.

This clone is labeled as medium-sized. This chain uses TRBV30 with TRBJ2-1, with a tentative D call TRBD2 (6 bases). The CDR3 loop spans 14 amino acids. Germline V gene sequence: CDR1 GTSNPN, CDR2 SVGIG (reference sequence). The V and J ends lost 3 bases and 7 bases respectively, with 16 bases between them. The CDR3 spells CAWRKTGRINEQFF. CDR3 in DNA: TGTGCCTGGAGGAAAACCGGGAGAATTAATGAGCAGTTCTTC.

Sample share makes this clone medium-sized. The J gene is TRBJ2-1, the V gene TRBV20-1, with 10 bases identical to TRBD2. Germline V gives CDR1 DFQATT, CDR2 SNEGSKA (reference sequence). V lost 6 bases to trimming and J lost 5 bases; unmatched junction nucleotides: 7. CDR3 length equals 14 residues. CDR3 protein: CSAEGLARNNEQFF. CDR3 DNA: TGCAGTGCGGAGGGACTAGCGCGCAACAATGAGCAGTTCTTC.

This clone occurred once. The junction does not match germline at one end; this may be a read error. The J gene is TRBJ2-3, the V gene TRBV20-1; tentatively, D is TRBD1 (5 bases). The CDR3 runs to 15 residues. Germline V gene data show CDR1 as DFQATT and CDR2 as SNEGSKA (reference sequence). The CDR3 region is CSARDLFQGTVTQYF. The CDR3 DNA reads TGCAGTGCTAGAGATTTGTTTCAGGGCACAGTTACGCAGTATTTT.

By share of the sample, this clone is medium-sized. The chain links TRBV19 to TRBJ2-3; 8 bases match TRBD1. The germline V gene encodes CDR1 LNHDA and CDR2 SQIVND (reference sequence). The CDR3 is made up of 14 amino acids. J gave up 6 bases and V 4 bases, and 6 bases lay outside the gene matches. CDR3 in amino acids: CASSTRQGIDTQYF. The CDR3 bases are TGTGCCAGTAGTACTCGACAGGGGATCGATACGCAGTATTTT. The whole variable domain, filled in from reference TRBV19 and TRBJ2-3, reads DGGITQSPKYLFRKEGQNVTLSCEQNLNHDAMYWYRQDPGQGLRLIYYSQIVNDFQKGDIAEGYSVSREKKESFPLTVTSAQKNPTAFYLCASSTRQGIDTQYFGPGTRLTVL.

This clone is classed as medium-sized. CDR3 sequence reads: CASSFSPGTGSITF. Here the CDR3 DNA reads TGTGCCAGCAGTTTCAGTCCCGGGACAGGGTCGATCACCTTC. The V and J genes are TRBV6-2 or TRBV6-3 and TRBJ1-2; 9 bases map to TRBD1. Germline V gives CDR1 MNHEY, CDR2 SVGEGT. The CDR3 runs 14 residues. The V and J ends lost 4 bases and 13 bases, in that order; junction bases with no gene match: 13.

Within the sample, this clone is medium-sized (0.01 to 0.1%). The chain is built from TRBV30 and TRBJ1-4, with D tentatively TRBD1 (6 bases). Looked up from germline, CDR1 is GTSNPN and CDR2 is SVGIG (reference sequence). V gave up 0 bases and J gave up 5 bases, with 19 bases separating them. The CDR3 has 17 residues. The CDR3 here is CAWSVRQATDHNEKLFF. CDR3 DNA sequence: TGTGCCTGGAGTGTACGACAGGCGACGGATCACAATGAAAAACTGTTTTTT.

The chain joins TRBV12-3 or TRBV12-4 to TRBJ2-7, with 8 bases aligning to TRBD2. The CDR3 is 13 residues long. Unmatched junction bases numbered 2, after V lost 2 bases and J lost 5 bases. CDR3 protein: CASSLSGGNEQYF. DNA of the CDR3: TGTGCCAGCAGTTTAAGCGGGGGAAACGAGCAGTACTTC.

This clone was detected only a few times. The chain recombines TRBV6-1 with TRBJ1-5, with a tentative D call TRBD1 (6 bases). CDR3 length equals 15 residues. Germline V gives CDR1 MNHNS, CDR2 SASEGT. V lost 6 bases to trimming and J lost 0 bases, with 12 bases between them. The CDR3 region is CASSHRQDSNQPQHF. The CDR3 DNA reads TGTGCCAGCAGCCATCGACAGGATAGCAATCAGCCCCAGCATTTT.

This clone appeared once. The chain links TRBV20-1 to TRBJ2-7; the D gene could be TRBD1 or TRBD2 (5 bases each). The CDR3 runs to 14 residues. CDR1 and CDR2 from the germline V gene are DFQATT and SNEGSKA (reference sequence). With 4 bases removed from V and 3 bases from J, the gap between germline ends came to 16 bases. CDR3 sequence (DNA): TGCAGTGCTACCGGGGCAGGACACCTCTACGAGCAGTACTTC. It translates to CSATGAGHLYEQYF.